This TCR beta chain was identified during a study of graft-versus-host responses after intestinal transplantation. Study as a whole: Recipients across the board were started on anti-thymocyte globulin induction, then kept on tacrolimus and steroids for two to three years.

Points from the study as a whole: Peak levels of circulating GvH clones tracked with early post-transplant HvG declines. When patients had graft-donor T cell macrochimerism, their allografts held high graft-versus-host to host-versus-graft clonal ratios.

CDR3 length equals 13 residues. The V gene's germline CDR1 is SGHNT and CDR2 YYREEE (reference sequence). Trimming shortened V by 0 bases and J by 1 base, and 4 bases separated the two germline ends. A word on this clone: Its antigen is still unknown.

The protocol was immunoSEQ multiplex PCR, while the TCRdb copy is restricted to in-frame clones and leaves out a portion. The sample lists just under 100,000 clones, around 90% occurring once. The receptor was derived from a human patient who received an intestinal transplant, so some T cells may come from the graft donor. V and J are TRBV5-4 and TRBJ1-1, with unresolved D. The sample here was PBMCs, taken just under 460 days after intestinal transplant. The CDR3 DNA follows: TGTGCCAGCAGCTTGGGGCGGAACACTGAAGCTTTCTTT. It translates to CASSLGRNTEAFF.